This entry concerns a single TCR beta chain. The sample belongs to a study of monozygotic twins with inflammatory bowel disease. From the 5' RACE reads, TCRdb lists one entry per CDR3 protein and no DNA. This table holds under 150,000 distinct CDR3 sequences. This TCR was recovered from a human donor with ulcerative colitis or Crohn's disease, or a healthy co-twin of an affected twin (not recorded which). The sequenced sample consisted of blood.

CDR3 loop: CATRGGSGELFF. The chain links TRBV19 to TRBJ2-2; TCRdb's assignment of TRBD1 cannot be checked, as there is no DNA. Germline CDR1 and CDR2: LNHDA and SQIVND (reference sequence). The CDR3 runs 12 residues.